This passage covers 29 T cell receptor beta chains from one sample sequenced in a study of blood T cell repertoires in COVID-19. The method was immunoSEQ multiplex PCR; TCRdb's version includes in-frame clones alone and lacks a portion of them. The table shows fewer than 70,000 clones, with more than 70% occurring only once. The material sequenced was peripheral blood. The receptor source for this set is a man aged 30 to 45 with COVID-19, enrolled during active disease.

The genes are TRBV6-2 or TRBV6-3 and TRBJ1-5; tentatively, D is TRBD1 (6 bases). The CDR3 is made up of 19 amino acids. Germline V gene sequence: CDR1 MNHEY, CDR2 SVGEGT. Trimming shortened V by 0 bases and J by 9 bases, and 27 bases separated the two germline ends. The CDR3 nucleotides are TGTGCCAGCAGTTACTCGAGTTTACAACGTTACAGGGCCGGCCGGCCCCAGCATTTT. It translates to CASSYSSLQRYRAGRPQHF.

V gene TRBV2 combines with J gene TRBJ2-3, with TRBD2 matching 9 bases. Germline CDR1 and CDR2: SNHLY and FYNNEI. Losses at the gene ends were 5 bases for V and 2 bases for J; bases not matched to a gene: 5. The CDR3 extends over 15 amino acids. The CDR3 bases are TGTGCCAGCAGTCCTATAGCGGGGGCCACAGATACGCAGTATTTT. Translation: CASSPIAGATDTQYF.

This clone occurred a few times. DNA for the CDR3: TGTGCCAGCAGCCAAAAGAGACAGGGGGATAATTCACCCCTCCACTTT. Translation gives CASSQKRQGDNSPLHF. This chain uses TRBV3-1 (or the pseudogene TRBV3-2) with TRBJ1-6; 9 bases map to TRBD1. Trimming at V came to 2 bases and at J to 5 bases, leaving 4 bases not matched to a gene. The germline V gene encodes CDR1 LGHDT and CDR2 YNNKEL (reference sequence). CDR3 size: 16 residues.

CDR3 sequence (DNA): TGTGCCAGCAGCTCTGGACAGGGGAATGAAAAACTGTTTTTT. Residues: CASSSGQGNEKLFF. The chain combines TRBV11-2 with TRBJ1-4, with 9 bases identical to TRBD1. The V and J ends lost 4 bases and 5 bases, in that order; junction bases with no gene match: 2. This CDR3 contains 14 residues. Per the germline V gene, CDR1 is SGHAT and CDR2 is FQNNGV.

The chain links TRBV9 to TRBJ2-7; D is perhaps TRBD1 (5 bases). The CDR3 length is 13 residues. Trimming left V 0 bases short and J 6 bases short, with 10 bases between. Germline CDR1 is SGDLS and CDR2 is YYNGEE. CDR3 nucleotides: TGTGCCAGCAGCGTAGTTGGGGCTGGCGAGCAGTACTTC. Residues: CASSVVGAGEQYF.

The rearrangement joins TRBV30 to TRBJ1-5; D remains unclear. V lost 1 base to trimming and J lost 4 bases, with 8 bases between them. The CDR3 totals 13 residues. Germline-derived CDR1 and CDR2 are GTSNPN and SVGIG (reference sequence). DNA for the CDR3: TGTGCCTGGAGTGGTAGTCTTAATCAGCCCCAGCATTTT. This sequence encodes CAWSGSLNQPQHF.

The chain combines TRBV28 with TRBJ1-3; no reliable D call. Trimming left V 8 bases short and J 2 bases short, with 13 bases between. Germline CDR1 MDHEN, CDR2 SYDVKM. The CDR3 spans 14 residues. The CDR3 here is CASSTEGTGNTIYF. The CDR3 coding sequence is TGTGCCAGCTCCACGGAGGGAACTGGAAACACCATATATTTT.

The V call is TRBV6-5, the J call TRBJ2-1, with 13 bases fitting TRBD2. Germline V gene sequence: CDR1 MNHEY, CDR2 SVGAGI. After removal of 2 bases from V and 9 bases from J, the junction contained 4 bases not matched to a gene. The CDR3 has 15 residues. The DNA of the CDR3 is TGTGCCAGCAGTTACGGGACTAGCGGGATTGCTGAGCAGTTCTTC. Its protein is CASSYGTSGIAEQFF.

This chain links TRBV7-9 with TRBJ2-5; 8 bases fit TRBD1. Trimming removed 5 bases from V and 2 bases from J; junction bases left unmatched: 7. This CDR3 spans 15 amino acids. Germline V gene sequence: CDR1 SEHNR, CDR2 FQNEAQ (reference sequence). CDR3 DNA: TGTGCCAGCAGCCCGACAGGGGAACTACAAGAGACCCAGTACTTC. Its translation is CASSPTGELQETQYF.

The chain combines TRBV18 with TRBJ2-7; 16 nucleotides align to TRBD2. Germline trimming cut 6 bases from V and 5 bases from J; bases unmatched to any gene: 13. The CDR3 spans 18 residues. Germline CDR1 KGHSH, CDR2 LQKENI. The CDR3: CASSPGTSGRGRWNEQYF. The CDR3 DNA reads TGTGCCAGCTCGCCCGGGACTAGCGGGAGGGGGAGATGGAACGAGCAGTACTTC.

The chain employs TRBV11-1 and TRBJ2-7; TRBD2 might be the D (5 bases). The germline V gene encodes CDR1 SGHAT and CDR2 FQDESV (reference sequence). The CDR3 contains 14 residues. V shed 5 bases and J shed 3 bases, with 14 bases lying between them. The CDR3 protein is CASSQTGDYYEQYF. The CDR3 nucleotides are TGTGCCAGCAGCCAAACCGGGGATTACTACGAGCAGTACTTC.

The chain links TRBV11-3 to TRBJ2-3; D not certain. The germline gives CDR1 SGHNT, CDR2 YENEEA. V was trimmed by 1 base and J by 2 bases, leaving 7 bases between them. The CDR3 totals 14 residues. The CDR3 spells CASSLGSVTDTQYF. CDR3 nucleotide sequence: TGTGCCAGCAGCTTAGGATCAGTCACAGATACGCAGTATTTT. Full variable domain (missing parts from reference TRBV11-3 and TRBJ2-3): EAGVVQSPRYKIIEKKQPVAFWCNPISGHNTLYWYLQNLGQGPELLIRYENEEAVDDSQLPKDRFSAERLKGVDSTLKIQPAELGDSAVYLCASSLGSVTDTQYFGPGTRLTVL.

The chain combines TRBV19 with TRBJ2-3, with TRBD2 matching over 16 bases. CDR3 length equals 15 residues. V shed 6 bases and J 4 bases; nucleotides not matched to a gene: 1. Germline-derived CDR1 and CDR2 are LNHDA and SQIVND (reference sequence). The DNA of the CDR3 is TGTGCCAGTAGCGGGACTAGCGGGGGGGCAGATACGCAGTATTTT. It translates to CASSGTSGGADTQYF.

This clone turned up a few times. The chain carries TRBV24-1 and TRBJ2-3; 10 bases are a match to TRBD1. Per germline, CDR1 KGHDR and CDR2 SFDVKD. The CDR3 extends over 17 amino acids. Trimming took 2 bases from V and 2 from J; bases not matched to a gene: 6. The CDR3 protein is CATSDSGQGWVTDTQYF. The CDR3 bases are TGTGCCACCAGTGATTCGGGACAGGGGTGGGTCACAGATACGCAGTATTTT.

The gene calls are TRBV5-1 and TRBJ2-7, with 7 bases matching TRBD1. Germline V gene lookup returns CDR1 SGHRS and CDR2 YFSETQ. V was clipped by 3 bases and J by 5 bases; unmatched bases: 8. The CDR3 runs to 14 residues. This CDR3 is CASSSQGVGDEQYF. The CDR3 coding sequence is TGCGCCAGCAGCTCCCAGGGGGTCGGGGACGAGCAGTACTTC. Filled out from reference TRBV5-1 and TRBJ2-7, the complete variable domain reads KAGVTQTPRYLIKTRGQQVTLSCSPISGHRSVSWYQQTPGQGLQFLFEYFSETQRNKGNFPGRFSGRQFSNSRSEMNVSTLELGDSALYLCASSSQGVGDEQYFGPGTRLTVT.

The chain uses TRBV5-4 and TRBJ2-1; 11 nucleotides line up with TRBD1. The germline CDR1 and CDR2 sequences are SGHNT and YYREEE (reference sequence). The CDR3 contains 15 residues. After removal of 0 bases from V and 8 bases from J, the junction contained 4 bases not matched to a gene. The CDR3 DNA sequence: TGTGCCAGCAGCTTGGGGACAGGGGGCTTGGATGAGCAGTTCTTC. It codes for CASSLGTGGLDEQFF.

V gene TRBV6-5 combines with J gene TRBJ1-1, with 10 nucleotides matching TRBD1. V was clipped by 3 bases and J by 3 bases; unmatched bases: 7. The CDR3 has 16 residues. Germline lookup yields CDR1 MNHEY and CDR2 SVGAGI. CDR3 sequence reads: CASSYSLGQGDTEAFF. DNA for the CDR3: TGTGCCAGCAGTTATTCCCTAGGACAGGGGGACACTGAAGCTTTCTTT.

The chain recombines TRBV9 with TRBJ2-3; 12 positions match TRBD2. CDR1 is SGDLS and CDR2 is YYNGEE in the germline V gene. The CDR3 extends over 16 amino acids. Trimming cost V 3 bases and J 5 bases; bases outside gene matches: 7. CDR3 amino acids: CASSARLAGDKDTQYF. DNA of the CDR3: TGTGCCAGCAGCGCCCGACTAGCGGGAGATAAAGATACGCAGTATTTT.

The genes are TRBV6-2 or TRBV6-3 and TRBJ1-6; 7 nucleotides line up with TRBD1. Looked up from germline, CDR1 is MNHEY and CDR2 is SVGEGT. The CDR3 has 14 amino acids. The V and J ends lost 5 bases and 8 bases, in that order; junction bases with no gene match: 6. The CDR3: CASSGGDSYSPLHF. In DNA, the CDR3 is TGTGCCAGCAGTGGTGGGGACAGCTATTCACCCCTCCACTTT.

V and J are TRBV6-5 and TRBJ1-1, with D perhaps matching TRBD1 (5 bases). Germline loops: CDR1 MNHEY, CDR2 SVGAGI. The CDR3 spans 15 residues. The V and J ends lost 2 bases and 1 base respectively, with 11 bases between them. CDR3 residues: CASSYTSGGNTEAFF. The CDR3 bases are TGTGCCAGCAGTTACACTTCCGGGGGGAACACTGAAGCTTTCTTT.

The chain has TRBV10-3 and TRBJ2-5; 8 nucleotides agree with TRBD1. The CDR3 is 15 residues long. The V gene's germline CDR1 is ENHRY and CDR2 SYGVKD. Germline trimming cut 6 bases from V and 2 bases from J; bases unmatched to any gene: 8. The CDR3 is CAISGGQGLQETQYF. The CDR3 nucleotides read TGTGCCATCAGCGGAGGACAGGGACTTCAAGAGACCCAGTACTTC.

This chain links TRBV9 with TRBJ2-7; 9 nucleotides agree with TRBD1. Germline V gene data show CDR1 as SGDLS and CDR2 as YYNGEE. J was trimmed by 0 bases and V by 3 bases; bases with no gene match: 7. The CDR3 has 16 amino acids. The CDR3 here is CASSGGTGWSSYEQYF. CDR3 nucleotides: TGTGCCAGCAGCGGCGGGACAGGGTGGAGCTCCTACGAGCAGTACTTC.

CDR3 sequence reads: CASSLGLAGVYEQYF. CDR3 nucleotide sequence: TGCGCCAGCAGCCTCGGACTAGCGGGAGTCTACGAGCAGTACTTC. V and J are TRBV4-1 and TRBJ2-7; 13 bases are shared with TRBD2. V gave up 4 bases and J gave up 3 bases; unmatched junction bases: 3. Germline V gene lookup returns CDR1 MGHRA and CDR2 YSYEKL. This CDR3 spans 15 amino acids.

The genes are TRBV4-1 and TRBJ2-4; D may be TRBD1 (5 bases). V gave up 1 base and J gave up 1 base, with 17 bases separating them. From germline, CDR1 is MGHRA and CDR2 YSYEKL. The CDR3 covers 18 residues. The CDR3 sequence is CASSQGDGQGIAKNIQYF. In DNA, the CDR3 is TGCGCCAGCAGCCAAGGGGATGGGCAGGGTATTGCCAAAAACATTCAGTACTTC.

The rearrangement links TRBV27 to TRBJ2-5, with TRBD1 as a possible D gene (5 bases). CDR1 is MNHEY and CDR2 is SMNVEV in the germline V gene (reference sequence). Trimming stripped 2 bases from V and 2 bases from J, with 6 bases between. This CDR3 spans 13 amino acids. In DNA, the CDR3 is TGTGCCAGCAGTTTAGGGGCACAAGAGACCCAGTACTTC. Encoded protein: CASSLGAQETQYF.

The V call is TRBV28, the J call TRBJ2-2; tentative D call: TRBD1 (6 bases). This CDR3 is 17 amino acids long. The germline V gene has CDR1 MDHEN and CDR2 SYDVKM. Trimming cost V 3 bases and J 1 base, with 15 bases left between them. CDR3 amino acids: CASSFPGQMGNTGELFF. The CDR3 bases are TGTGCCAGCAGTTTCCCCGGACAGATGGGGAACACCGGGGAGCTGTTTTTT.

V usage is TRBV19 and J usage is TRBJ1-4, with D perhaps matching TRBD1 (6 bases). V shed 5 bases and J shed 5 bases, with 15 bases lying between them. This CDR3 comprises 15 residues. From germline, CDR1 is LNHDA and CDR2 SQIVND (reference sequence). This chain's CDR3 is CASSLSTGMNEKLFF. The CDR3 DNA is TGTGCCAGTAGTCTATCGACAGGAATGAATGAAAAACTGTTTTTT. Complete variable domain (other parts from reference TRBV19 and TRBJ1-4): DGGITQSPKYLFRKEGQNVTLSCEQNLNHDAMYWYRQDPGQGLRLIYYSQIVNDFQKGDIAEGYSVSREKKESFPLTVTSAQKNPTAFYLCASSLSTGMNEKLFFGSGTQLSVL.

CDR3 residues: CASSQQGLVKVNEQFF. CDR3 coding DNA: TGTGCCAGCAGCCAACAGGGTTTGGTCAAGGTCAATGAGCAGTTCTTC. The rearrangement links TRBV14 to TRBJ2-1; D might be TRBD1 (5 bases). Germline CDR1 and CDR2: SGHDN and FVKESK. V shed 2 bases and J shed 6 bases, with 17 bases lying between them. The CDR3 is 16 amino acids.

The chain has TRBV19 and TRBJ2-5, with D unclear. Germline loops: CDR1 LNHDA, CDR2 SQIVND (reference sequence). The length of the CDR3 is 12 residues. The ends were cut back, 3 bases at V and 5 bases at J, with 7 bases in the middle. Here the CDR3 reads CASSIPGETQYF. CDR3 coding DNA: TGTGCCAGTAGTATTCCCGGGGAGACCCAGTACTTC.